Listed here is a single T cell receptor (beta chain). This clonotype was recorded at least ten times. No antigen is known for it. Base quality data are lacking; no much larger clone is found one base away. These data belong to a study of Graves' ophthalmopathy and Graves' hyperthyroidism (dated by TCRdb to 2016 to 2019). Background for the entire study: Peripheral blood samples were taken at the time of initial diagnosis, before any treatment was given. To tell Graves' ophthalmopathy apart from Graves' hyperthyroidism, and to predict which patients would progress to ophthalmopathy, the study relied on TCR beta repertoire signatures. In total, 135 blood samples were TCR-sequenced: some 43 ophthalmopathy, approximately 75 hyperthyroidism and some 17 hyperthyroidism-to-ophthalmopathy patients. To explore V-J signatures that separate ophthalmopathy from hyperthyroidism, a discovery set of 95 to 100 patients was enrolled, consisting of approximately 44 with ophthalmopathy and under 65 with stable hyperthyroidism. The independent validation cohort included about 20 hyperthyroidism patients plus 17 patients who later progressed from hyperthyroidism to ophthalmopathy. In five or six hyperthyroidism patients, T-cell repertoires of thyroid tissue and blood were compared. After sampling, hyperthyroidism patients received methimazole starting at 30 mg daily, and ophthalmopathy patients received high-dose intravenous methylprednisolone.

The CDR3 runs 15 amino acids, cysteine and phenylalanine included. Only the CDR3 part of the read is kept: 45 bases, read in frame from the first base. V and J lose 4 bases and 3 bases, and a span of 12 bases separates them. In the germline V gene, CDR1 corresponds to SGHVS and CDR2 to FNYEAQ. TCR beta CDR3 regions were amplified from RNA transcripts for repertoire sequencing. The first round of RT-PCR was done with HTBI primers and the Qiagen OneStep RT-PCR kit, and was followed by a second round of multiplex PCR, then size selection and purification. Libraries were sequenced on an Illumina HiSeq2000 using paired-end 100 bp reads. Concerning the study's data processing: SOAPnuke was used to process the reads, throwing out any read that had adapters, had uncalled bases, had a mean Phred below 15, or lacked an exact constant-primer or identifier match. COPE v1.2.5 was used to merge the high-quality paired reads. Each unique nucleotide sequence was defined as a clonotype, and clonotypes were aligned to IMGT TRB V, D and J references with MiTCR v1.1. The analysis was limited to V-J combinations with a frequency above 0.0001, which together covered 99.2% of repertoires. For each V-J combination, a TCR clonal expansion and chaos score was defined as F50 clonal expansion divided by the chaos observed in the TCRdist matrix. Welch's t-statistics and random forest were used to reduce the features to about a dozen V-J combinations, which were then used as input to a naive Bayes classifier. The Morisita-Horn index was used to measure how similar the thyroid and blood repertoires were. In TCRdb, the public reads were trimmed at Q25 with fastp and aligned with MiXCR, with productive beta chains retained. Under each unique CDR3 protein, matching rows form one entry showing the most common genes and DNA. Here the V and J calls rest on TCRdb's processing, not on the authors' analysis. The table for this sample lists 740,000 or so distinct CDR3 sequences; approximately 40% of them were counted only once. Approximately 46% of the sample belongs to the ten largest clones.

What the authors observed across the whole study: Most of the expanded thyroid clonotypes with a frequency above 0.001 were also detected in blood, and it was suggested that the thyroid immune response may be reflected by blood repertoires. Ophthalmopathy was separated from stable hyperthyroidism by the 13-signature model with roughly 88% sensitivity and 81% to 84% specificity in cross-validation and with 80%/75% in the test set. No statistical method was used to set the sample size in advance, and the investigators knew which group each participant was assigned to. In validation, the model predicted ophthalmopathy progression with 55% to 71% sensitivity and roughly 78% specificity; some 13 predicted patients were CT-confirmed with GO in a median of approximately six months.

Ophthalmopathy patients had moderately to severely active disease, Clinical Activity Score of at least 3, NOSPECS grade of at least 4, and disease duration under 3 months. Patients with other autoimmune diseases, uncontrolled infections, pregnancy or lactation were excluded from the study. Clinical symptoms, serum thyroxine, TRAb, thyroid ultrasound and orbital computed tomography formed the basis of the diagnosis. PBMCs were isolated from about 10 ml of fresh peripheral blood by Ficoll-Paque density gradient centrifugation. Total RNA was extracted using Trizol reagent, and RNA quality was checked on an Agilent 2100 Bioanalyzer.

The TCR comes from an adult man with Graves' ophthalmopathy. Sequencing was carried out using peripheral blood. The chain joins TRBV7-6 to TRBJ1-4; TRBD1 could be the D gene, as 5 bases match. The CDR3 reads as follows: CASSSQGGANEKLFF. The bases are TGTGCCAGCAGCTCCCAGGGAGGAGCTAATGAAAAACTGTTTTTT. Supplemented by the reference TRBV7-6 and TRBJ1-4 proteins around the CDR3, the complete variable domain is GAGVSQSPRYKVTKRGQDVALRCDPISGHVSLYWYRQALGQGPEFLTYFNYEAQQDKSGLPNDRFSAERPEGSISTLTIQRTEQRDSAMYRCASSSQGGANEKLFFGSGTQLSVL.